These 5 T cell receptor beta chains share one sample of origin, sequenced in a study of CD8 T cells in Susac syndrome. Random hexamers were used to reverse transcribe an amount of about 0.45 to 1 ug RNA. TCRdb itself ran the immunoSEQ multiplex PCR reads through MiXCR, one entry per CDR3 protein. The data contain under 200,000 distinct CDR3 sequences, roughly nine tenths of them singletons. The sequencing input was CD4+ T cells from PBMCs. The receptors derive from a human donor in good health.

The gene calls are TRBV5-1 and TRBJ1-1; D may be TRBD1 (6 bases). CDR1 and CDR2 from the germline V gene are SGHRS and YFSETQ. The CDR3 contains 14 residues. V was trimmed by 4 bases and J by 1 base, leaving 11 bases between them. CDR3 in amino acids: CASSVRGQNTEAFF. In nucleotides, the CDR3 is TGCGCCAGCAGCGTACGGGGGCAGAACACTGAAGCTTTCTTT.

In its sample, this clonotype was seen a few times. The rearrangement links TRBV5-1 to TRBJ2-7, with 10 bases that match TRBD2. The trim removed 4 bases at V and 5 bases at J, leaving 12 bases unmatched. Germline V lookup: CDR1 SGHRS, CDR2 YFSETQ. The CDR3 spans 16 residues. The DNA of the CDR3 is TGCGCCAGCAGCCCGGGAGGTAGCGGGAGGTTCCACGAGCAGTACTTC. Translating gives CASSPGGSGRFHEQYF.

V is TRBV6-5 and J is TRBJ2-7; no firm D call. CDR1 MNHEY and CDR2 SVGAGI come from the germline V gene. This CDR3 contains 12 residues. The V gene lost 5 bases and the J gene lost 6 bases, with 11 bases spanning the gap. As DNA, the CDR3 is TGTGCCAGCAGTATCACGGGCCGCGAGCAGTACTTC. Its protein is CASSITGREQYF.

The chain uses TRBV9 and TRBJ2-1; TRBD1 might be the D (7 bases). Germline CDR1 is SGDLS and CDR2 is YYNGEE. V lost 0 bases to trimming and J lost 7 bases, with 11 bases between them. The CDR3 covers 14 residues. In DNA form, the CDR3 reads TGTGCCAGCAGCGTAGAACAGGGGAGGAATGAGCAGTTCTTC. Translated: CASSVEQGRNEQFF. Using reference TRBV9 and TRBJ2-1 for the parts outside the CDR3, the full variable domain is DSGVTQTPKHLITATGQRVTLRCSPRSGDLSVYWYQQSLDQGLQFLIQYYNGEERAKGNILERFSAQQFPDLHSELNLSSLELGDSALYFCASSVEQGRNEQFFGPGTRLTVL.

This chain links TRBV7-3 with TRBJ2-2; no definite D call. CDR1 and CDR2 from the germline V gene are SGHTA and FQGTGA. Trimming stripped 1 base from V and 2 bases from J, with 11 bases between. CDR3 size: 16 residues. In nucleotides, the CDR3 is TGTGCCAGCAGCTTAATTGGCGGAGACAACACCGGGGAGCTGTTTTTT. Encoded protein: CASSLIGGDNTGELFF.